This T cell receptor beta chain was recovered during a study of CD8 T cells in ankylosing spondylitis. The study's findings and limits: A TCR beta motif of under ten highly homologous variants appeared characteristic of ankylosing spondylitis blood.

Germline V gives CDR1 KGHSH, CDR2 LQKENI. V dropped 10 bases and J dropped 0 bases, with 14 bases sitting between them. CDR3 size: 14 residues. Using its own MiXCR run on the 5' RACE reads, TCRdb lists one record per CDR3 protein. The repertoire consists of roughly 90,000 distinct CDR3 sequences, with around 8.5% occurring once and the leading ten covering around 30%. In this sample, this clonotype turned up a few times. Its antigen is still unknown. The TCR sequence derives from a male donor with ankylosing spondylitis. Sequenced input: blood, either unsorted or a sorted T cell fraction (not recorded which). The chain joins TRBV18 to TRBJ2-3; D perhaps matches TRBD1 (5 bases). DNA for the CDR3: TGTGCCACCTTCGACAGCACTAGCACAGATACGCAGTATTTT. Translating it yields CATFDSTSTDTQYF.